This is a list of T cell receptor beta chains from one sample in a study of shared clonotypes between healthy human individuals. Clones were sequenced by immunoSEQ multiplex PCR, and TCRdb holds only the in-frame ones, with some missing. The sample records some 1 million clones, around 76% being singletons. The material sequenced was memory CD4+ T cells sorted from blood. Receptor source: a man aged 18 to 30 in good health. The CDR3 runs from the conserved cysteine through the conserved F or W. Each record gives: V gene, CDR3 length, J gene, clone size, D gene, CDR3 protein, CDR3 DNA. The D gene is left open where the match is weak. The size entry is marked missing in some rows and otherwise reads once, few, many or a size class.

TRBV28,14,TRBJ2-3,-,-,CASSFAGITDTQYF,TGTGCCAGCAGTTTTGCCGGGATCACAGATACGCAGTATTTT
TRBV10-3,13,TRBJ2-3,-,-,CAISGGVGDTQYF,TGTGCCATCAGTGGTGGGGTCGGAGATACGCAGTATTTT
TRBV18,14,TRBJ1-4,-,-,CASSPQSLGEKLFF,TGTGCCAGCTCACCCCAGAGCTTGGGGGAAAAACTGTTTTTT
TRBV6-1,10,TRBJ1-2,-,-,CASSSYGYTF,TGTGCCAGCAGTTCATATGGCTACACCTTC
TRBV10-3,13,TRBJ2-1,-,-,CALSPKANGEQFF,TGTGCCCTTAGCCCTAAAGCCAACGGTGAGCAGTTCTTC
TRBV9,14,TRBJ1-2,-,TRBD1,CASSAVGQNYGYTF,TGTGCCAGCAGCGCCGTGGGACAGAACTATGGCTACACCTTC
TRBV27,13,TRBJ1-5,few,-,CASSLQTNQPQHF,TGTGCCAGCAGTTTACAGACCAATCAGCCCCAGCATTTT
TRBV5-6,17,TRBJ1-6,-,TRBD1,CASSRRTGGLSNSPLHF,TGTGCCAGCAGCCGTCGGACAGGGGGCCTGTCGAATTCACCCCTCCACTTT
TRBV29-1,12,TRBJ2-1,once,-,CTATGFYNEQFF,TGCACAGCAACAGGGTTCTACAATGAGCAGTTCTTC
TRBV5-5,13,TRBJ2-7,-,-,CASSLEWGYEQYF,TGTGCCAGCAGCTTGGAATGGGGGTACGAGCAGTACTTC
TRBV27,11,TRBJ2-3,-,-,CASASGYTQYF,TGTGCCAGCGCGAGCGGATATACGCAGTATTTT
TRBV7-8,14,TRBJ2-7,-,TRBD1,CASSPTGGPYEQYF,TGTGCCAGCAGCCCGACAGGGGGGCCCTACGAGCAGTACTTC
TRBV2,14,TRBJ1-4,-,-,CASSDSRGLGKLFF,TGTGCCAGCAGTGATTCCAGGGGTTTGGGGAAACTGTTTTTT
TRBV18,13,TRBJ2-7,-,-,CASSPGSTDEQYF,TGTGCCAGCTCACCTGGCAGTACCGACGAGCAGTACTTC
TRBV5-1,16,TRBJ2-5,-,TRBD2,CASSLGGSGRPETQYF,TGCGCCAGCAGCTTGGGTGGTAGCGGGAGGCCCGAGACCCAGTACTTC
TRBV11-3,16,TRBJ2-7,-,-,CASSSRRTPLSYEQYF,TGTGCCAGCAGCTCGAGAAGGACACCACTCTCCTACGAGCAGTACTTC